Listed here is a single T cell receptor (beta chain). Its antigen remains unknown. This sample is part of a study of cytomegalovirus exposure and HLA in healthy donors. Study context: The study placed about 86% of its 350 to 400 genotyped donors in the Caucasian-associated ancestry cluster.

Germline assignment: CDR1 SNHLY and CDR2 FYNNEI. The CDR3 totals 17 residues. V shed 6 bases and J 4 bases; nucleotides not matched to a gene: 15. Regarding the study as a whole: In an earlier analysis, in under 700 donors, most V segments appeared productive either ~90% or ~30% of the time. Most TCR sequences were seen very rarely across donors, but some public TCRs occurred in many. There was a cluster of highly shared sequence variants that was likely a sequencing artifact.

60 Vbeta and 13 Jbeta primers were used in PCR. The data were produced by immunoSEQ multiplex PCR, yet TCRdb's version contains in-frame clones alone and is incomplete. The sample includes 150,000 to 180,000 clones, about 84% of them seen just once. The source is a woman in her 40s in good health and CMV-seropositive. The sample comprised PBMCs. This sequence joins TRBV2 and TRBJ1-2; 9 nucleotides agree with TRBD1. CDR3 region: CASRNPPPQGAGYGYTF. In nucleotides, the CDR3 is TGTGCCAGCAGGAACCCTCCCCCACAGGGGGCTGGCTATGGCTACACCTTC.